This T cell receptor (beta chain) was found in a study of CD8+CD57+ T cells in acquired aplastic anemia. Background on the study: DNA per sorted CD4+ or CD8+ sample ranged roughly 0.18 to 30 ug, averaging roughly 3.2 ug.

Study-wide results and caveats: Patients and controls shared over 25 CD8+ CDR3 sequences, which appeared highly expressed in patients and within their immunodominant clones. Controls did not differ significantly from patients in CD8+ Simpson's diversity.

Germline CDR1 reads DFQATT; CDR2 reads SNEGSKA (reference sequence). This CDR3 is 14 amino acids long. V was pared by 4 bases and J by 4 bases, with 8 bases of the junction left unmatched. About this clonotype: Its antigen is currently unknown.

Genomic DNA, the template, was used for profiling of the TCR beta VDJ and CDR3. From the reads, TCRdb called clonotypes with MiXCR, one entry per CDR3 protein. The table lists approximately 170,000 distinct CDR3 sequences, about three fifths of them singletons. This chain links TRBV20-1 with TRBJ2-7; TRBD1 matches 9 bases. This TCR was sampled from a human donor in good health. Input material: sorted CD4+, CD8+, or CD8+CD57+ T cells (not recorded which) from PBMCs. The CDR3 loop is CSATGTGLGYEQYF. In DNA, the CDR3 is TGCAGTGCTACCGGGACAGGGCTGGGTTACGAGCAGTACTTC.